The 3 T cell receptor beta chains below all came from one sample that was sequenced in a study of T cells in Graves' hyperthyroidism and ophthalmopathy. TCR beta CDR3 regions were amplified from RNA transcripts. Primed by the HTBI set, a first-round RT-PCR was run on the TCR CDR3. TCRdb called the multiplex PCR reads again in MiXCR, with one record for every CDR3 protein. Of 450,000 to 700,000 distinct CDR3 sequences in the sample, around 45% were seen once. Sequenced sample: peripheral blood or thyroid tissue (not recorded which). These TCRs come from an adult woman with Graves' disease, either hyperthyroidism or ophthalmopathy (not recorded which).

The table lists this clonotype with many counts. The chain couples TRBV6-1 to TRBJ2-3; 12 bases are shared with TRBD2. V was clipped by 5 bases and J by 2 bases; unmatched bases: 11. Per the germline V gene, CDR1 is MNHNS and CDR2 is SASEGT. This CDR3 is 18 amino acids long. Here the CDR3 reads CASSKTSGRELDTDTQYF. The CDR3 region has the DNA TGTGCCAGCAGTAAGACTAGCGGGAGAGAGTTAGACACAGATACGCAGTATTTT.

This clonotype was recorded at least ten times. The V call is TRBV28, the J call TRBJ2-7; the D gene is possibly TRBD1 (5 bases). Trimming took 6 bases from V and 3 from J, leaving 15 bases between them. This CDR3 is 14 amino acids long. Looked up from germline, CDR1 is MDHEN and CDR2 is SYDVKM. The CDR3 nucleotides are TGTGCCAGCAGCCTGACCGGACAAGACTACGAGCAGTACTTC. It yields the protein CASSLTGQDYEQYF. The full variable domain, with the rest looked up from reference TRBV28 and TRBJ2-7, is DVKVTQSSRYLVKRTGEKVFLECVQDMDHENMFWYRQDPGLGLRLIYFSYDVKMKEKGDIPEGYSVSREKKERFSLILESASTNQTSMYLCASSLTGQDYEQYFGPGTRLTVT.

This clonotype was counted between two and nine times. The CDR3, as DNA: TGCGCCAGCAGGTCGATGGGGGCTCAGCCCCAGCATTTT. Translating it yields CASRSMGAQPQHF. The chain employs TRBV5-1 and TRBJ1-5; maybe TRBD1 (6 bases). The CDR3 covers 13 residues. In germline, CDR1 is SGHRS, CDR2 YFSETQ. V lost 5 bases and J 6 bases, leaving 12 bases between the germline ends.